This T cell receptor (beta chain) appears in the sequencing data of a study of shared clonotypes between healthy human individuals. For each subset, genomic DNA was distributed in equal portions over several immunoSEQ plates. Sequencing was performed with immunoSEQ multiplex PCR; in TCRdb, only in-frame clones are kept and a portion is missing. In the table there are 450,000 to 500,000 clones, 65% to 85% of which are singletons. The germline CDR1 and CDR2 sequences are ENHRY and SYGVKD. Losses at the gene ends were 0 bases for V and 7 bases for J; bases not matched to a gene: 3. This CDR3 is 16 amino acids long.

Sequencing used PBMCs. The clonotype was recovered from a woman aged 35 to 49 in good health. Some clones in this sample may be carry-over from other donors' samples. The chain links TRBV10-3 to TRBJ2-1, with 13 bases fitting TRBD2. Here the CDR3 DNA reads TGTGCCATCAGTGAGTCGGTGACTAGCGGGAGGAATGAGCAGTTCTTC. Encoded protein: CAISESVTSGRNEQFF.